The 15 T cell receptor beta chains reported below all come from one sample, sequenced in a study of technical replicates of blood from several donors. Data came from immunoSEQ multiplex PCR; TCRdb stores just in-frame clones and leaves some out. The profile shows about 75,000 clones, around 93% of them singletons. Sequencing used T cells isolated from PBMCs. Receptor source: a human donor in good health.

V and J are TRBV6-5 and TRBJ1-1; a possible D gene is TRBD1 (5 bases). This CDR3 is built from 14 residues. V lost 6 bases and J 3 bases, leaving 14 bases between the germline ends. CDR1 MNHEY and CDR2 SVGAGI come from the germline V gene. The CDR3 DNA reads TGTGCCAGCAGCTGGCAGGGCGAGTACACTGAAGCTTTCTTT. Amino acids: CASSWQGEYTEAFF.

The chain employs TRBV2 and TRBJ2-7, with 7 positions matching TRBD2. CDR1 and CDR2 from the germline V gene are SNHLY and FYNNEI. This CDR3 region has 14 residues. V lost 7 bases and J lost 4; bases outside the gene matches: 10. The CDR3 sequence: CASTRETSRYEQYF. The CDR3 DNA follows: TGTGCCAGCACCCGGGAGACTAGCCGGTACGAGCAGTACTTC.

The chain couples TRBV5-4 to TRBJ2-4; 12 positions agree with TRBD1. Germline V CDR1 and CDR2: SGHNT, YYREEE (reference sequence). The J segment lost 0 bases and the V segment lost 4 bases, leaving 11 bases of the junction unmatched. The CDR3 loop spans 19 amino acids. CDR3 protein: CASSGGQGAGGQAKNIQYF. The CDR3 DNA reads TGTGCCAGCAGCGGGGGACAGGGGGCTGGAGGGCAAGCCAAAAACATTCAGTACTTC.

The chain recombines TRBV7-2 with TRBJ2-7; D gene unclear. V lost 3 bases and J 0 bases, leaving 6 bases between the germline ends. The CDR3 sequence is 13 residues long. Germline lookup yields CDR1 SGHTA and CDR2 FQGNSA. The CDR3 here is CASSFVDSYEQYF. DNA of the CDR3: TGTGCCAGCAGCTTTGTAGACTCCTACGAGCAGTACTTC.

The CDR3 bases are TGTGCCAGCACACAAACCCCGGGACAGTCCGCTCTTGGCTACACCTTC. It is translated as CASTQTPGQSALGYTF. The chain carries TRBV2 and TRBJ1-2; TRBD1 matches at 7 bases. This CDR3 is 16 amino acids long. V shed 7 bases, J shed 7 bases, and the junction held 18 bases outside the gene matches. CDR1 and CDR2 (germline): SNHLY, FYNNEI.

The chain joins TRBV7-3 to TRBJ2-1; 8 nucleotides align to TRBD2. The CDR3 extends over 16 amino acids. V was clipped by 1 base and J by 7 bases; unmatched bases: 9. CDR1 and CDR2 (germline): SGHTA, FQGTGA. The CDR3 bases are TGTGCCAGCAGCTTAATTCTCGCGGGAGGCCTTAATGAGCAGTTCTTC. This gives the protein CASSLILAGGLNEQFF.

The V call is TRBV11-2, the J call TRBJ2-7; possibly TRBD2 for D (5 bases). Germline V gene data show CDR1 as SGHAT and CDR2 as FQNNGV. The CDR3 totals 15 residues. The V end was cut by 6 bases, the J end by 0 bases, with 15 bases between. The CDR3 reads CASRLTNGYSYEQYF. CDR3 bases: TGTGCCAGCAGACTGACTAACGGATACTCCTACGAGCAGTACTTC.

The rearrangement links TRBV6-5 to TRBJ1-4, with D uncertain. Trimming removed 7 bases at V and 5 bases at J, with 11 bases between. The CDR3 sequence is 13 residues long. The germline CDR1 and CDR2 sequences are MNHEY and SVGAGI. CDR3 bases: TGTGCCAGCACCGGCAGGCTAAATGAAAAACTGTTTTTT. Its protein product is CASTGRLNEKLFF.

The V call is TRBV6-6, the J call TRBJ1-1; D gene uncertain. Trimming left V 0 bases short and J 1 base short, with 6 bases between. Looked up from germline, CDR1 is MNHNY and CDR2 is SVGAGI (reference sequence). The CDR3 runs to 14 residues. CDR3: CASSYSFRNTEAFF. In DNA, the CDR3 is TGTGCCAGCAGTTACTCCTTCCGGAACACTGAAGCTTTCTTT.

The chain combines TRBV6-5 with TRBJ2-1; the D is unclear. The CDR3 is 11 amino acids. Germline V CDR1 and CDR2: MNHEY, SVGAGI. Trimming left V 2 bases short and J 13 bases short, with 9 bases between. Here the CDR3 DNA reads TGTGCCAGCAGTTACGGAGAGGAACAGTTCTTC. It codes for CASSYGEEQFF.

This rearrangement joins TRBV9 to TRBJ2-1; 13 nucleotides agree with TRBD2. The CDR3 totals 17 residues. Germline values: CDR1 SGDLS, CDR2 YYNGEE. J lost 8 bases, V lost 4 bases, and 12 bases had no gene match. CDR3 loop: CASSPLGLAGVDHEQFF. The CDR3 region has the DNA TGTGCCAGCAGCCCCCTAGGACTAGCGGGAGTTGACCATGAGCAGTTCTTC.

In DNA, the CDR3 is TGTGCCAGCAGTAAGGGACTAGCGGGAAGAGATGAGCAGTTCTTC. Protein: CASSKGLAGRDEQFF. V gene TRBV7-2 combines with J gene TRBJ2-1; 13 nucleotides match TRBD2. The CDR3 contains 15 residues. V lost 6 bases, J lost 8 bases, and 7 bases stayed unmatched. CDR1 is SGHTA, CDR2 FQGNSA, per germline.

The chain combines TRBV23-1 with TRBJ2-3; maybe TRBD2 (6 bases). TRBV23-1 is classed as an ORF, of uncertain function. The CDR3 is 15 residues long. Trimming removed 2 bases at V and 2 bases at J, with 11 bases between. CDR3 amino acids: CASSQSGPNTDTQYF. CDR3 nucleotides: TGCGCCAGCAGTCAAAGCGGGCCTAACACAGATACGCAGTATTTT.

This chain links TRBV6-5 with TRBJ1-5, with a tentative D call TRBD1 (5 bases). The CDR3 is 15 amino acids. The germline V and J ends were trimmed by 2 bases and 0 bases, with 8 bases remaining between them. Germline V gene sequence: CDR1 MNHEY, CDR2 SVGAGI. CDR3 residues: CASSYGGGSNQPQHF. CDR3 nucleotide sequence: TGTGCCAGCAGTTACGGGGGGGGTAGCAATCAGCCCCAGCATTTT.

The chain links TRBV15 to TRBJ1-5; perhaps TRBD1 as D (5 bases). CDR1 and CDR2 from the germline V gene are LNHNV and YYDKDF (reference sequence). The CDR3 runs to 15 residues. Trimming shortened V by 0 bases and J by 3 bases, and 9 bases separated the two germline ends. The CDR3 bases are TGTGCCACCAGCAGAGAGTCAGGGATCAATCAGCCCCAGCATTTT. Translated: CATSRESGINQPQHF. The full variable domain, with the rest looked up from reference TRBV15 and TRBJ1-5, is DAMVIQNPRYQVTQFGKPVTLSCSQTLNHNVMYWYQQKSSQAPKLLFHYYDKDFNNEADTPDNFQSRRPNTSFCFLDIRSPGLGDTAMYLCATSRESGINQPQHFGDGTRLSIL.